Shown below are 6 T cell receptor beta chains from a single sample sequenced in a study of blood T cell repertoires in COVID-19. This table comes from immunoSEQ multiplex PCR, and its TCRdb copy is limited to in-frame clones, with some not included. The table lists 120,000 or so clones, approximately 85% of them singletons, with under 8% in the top ten. Material for sequencing was peripheral blood. The receptor set was obtained from a man older than 75 with active or convalescent COVID-19.

This chain uses TRBV2 with TRBJ2-3; D gene uncertain. The CDR3 extends over 13 amino acids. Trimming pared 5 bases from V and 4 bases from J, leaving 10 bases between. CDR1 and CDR2 from the germline V gene are SNHLY and FYNNEI. CDR3 protein: CASSLSVPDTQYF. CDR3 bases: TGTGCCAGCAGTCTTTCGGTCCCAGATACGCAGTATTTT.

This chain uses TRBV7-3 with TRBJ2-3; the D gene is possibly TRBD2 (6 bases). Trimming took off 5 bases at V and 2 bases at J, with 11 bases between the two ends. This CDR3 comprises 14 residues. Germline V gene data show CDR1 as SGHTA and CDR2 as FQGTGA. CDR3 amino acids: CASSRGTATDTQYF. CDR3 nucleotide sequence: TGTGCCAGCAGCCGAGGGACTGCCACAGATACGCAGTATTTT.

This sequence joins TRBV14 and TRBJ2-1, with 10 bases fitting TRBD2. Germline trimming cut 8 bases from V and 8 bases from J; bases unmatched to any gene: 18. The CDR3 totals 17 residues. The germline gives CDR1 SGHDN, CDR2 FVKESK. The CDR3 loop reads CASSRRTSGITVDEQFF. The CDR3 DNA sequence: TGTGCCAGCTCAAGGAGGACTAGCGGAATAACCGTTGATGAGCAGTTCTTC.

V gene TRBV5-1 combines with J gene TRBJ1-2; D gene uncertain. Germline-derived CDR1 and CDR2 are SGHRS and YFSETQ. Between the trimmed V and J ends, which lost 4 bases and 3 bases, there was a span of 7 bases. This CDR3 has 12 residues. In DNA form, the CDR3 reads TGCGCCAGCAGCCCACAAGACTATGGCTACACCTTC. This encodes CASSPQDYGYTF.

This clone came up a few times. The V gene is TRBV21-1, the J gene TRBJ1-2; the listed D gene, TRBD1, was not tested against the DNA. TRBV21-1 represents a pseudogene. This CDR3 is 15 amino acids long. The CDR3 protein is CASSKTGVPGYGYTF. As DNA, the CDR3 is TGTGCCAGCAGCAAAACAGGGGTTCCGGGCTATGGCTACACCTTC.

This clone occurred once. The chain is built from TRBV27 and TRBJ2-7, with D possibly TRBD2 on 5 matching bases. From germline, CDR1 is MNHEY and CDR2 SMNVEV (reference sequence). There are 12 residues in the CDR3. V was pared by 6 bases and J by 2 bases, with 8 bases between. Here the CDR3 DNA reads TGTGCCAGCAGGGACGGGACCTACGAGCAGTACTTC. It translates to CASRDGTYEQYF.